This TCR beta chain derives from a study of blood T cell repertoires in COVID-19. Study in general: The samples span acute and convalescent COVID-19 from the United States, Italy and Spain. From T cells, B-cell-depleted T cells, or PBMCs came the material, which was cDNA or gDNA.

In the authors' methods: From reference gene primer amplification, estimates of nucleated cell counts were derived. Assay: immunoSEQ multiplex PCR; the TCRdb copy retains only in-frame clones and omits some. V and J calls and clone size are given by that table; D and trimming were obtained from the DNA. This sample has around 83,000 clones, with approximately 81% found just once. The length of the CDR3 is 14 residues. Trimming cost V 10 bases and J 2 bases, with 17 bases left between them. Germline V gene lookup returns CDR1 SGHKS and CDR2 YYEKEE (reference sequence). The genes are TRBV5-5 and TRBJ2-3; maybe TRBD2 (7 bases). The TCR comes from a woman aged 65 to 85 with acute or convalescent COVID-19. Sequencing was carried out using peripheral blood. CDR3 sequence reads: CASSGGFSTDTQYF. The CDR3 bases are TGTGCCTCGTCGGGGGGCTTCTCCACAGATACGCAGTATTTT.